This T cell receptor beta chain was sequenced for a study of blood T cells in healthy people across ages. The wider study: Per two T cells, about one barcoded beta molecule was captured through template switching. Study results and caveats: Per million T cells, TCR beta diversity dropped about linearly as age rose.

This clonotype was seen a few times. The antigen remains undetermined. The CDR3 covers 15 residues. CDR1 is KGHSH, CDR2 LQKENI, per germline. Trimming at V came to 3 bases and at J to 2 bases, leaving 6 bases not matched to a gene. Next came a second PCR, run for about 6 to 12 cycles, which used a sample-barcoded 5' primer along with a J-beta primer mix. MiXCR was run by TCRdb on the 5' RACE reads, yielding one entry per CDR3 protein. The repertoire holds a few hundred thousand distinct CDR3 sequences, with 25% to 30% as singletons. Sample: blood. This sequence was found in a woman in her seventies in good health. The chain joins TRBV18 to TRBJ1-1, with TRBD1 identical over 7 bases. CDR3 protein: CASSPRQGGNTEAFF. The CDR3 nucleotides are TGTGCCAGCTCACCCCGACAGGGCGGCAACACTGAAGCTTTCTTT.